Sequencing of this TCR beta chain was carried out in a study of PD-1 blockade in classical Hodgkin lymphoma. The CDR3 runs 12 residues. With 7 bases removed from V and 4 bases from J, the gap between germline ends came to 10 bases. Germline loops: CDR1 LGHNT, CDR2 FRNRAP. As concerns this clone: Its antigen is as yet unknown.

The study's findings and limits: CD8+ TCR diversity did not rise significantly by C4D1, unlike CD4+.

Sequencing was performed with immunoSEQ multiplex PCR; in TCRdb, only in-frame clones are kept and a portion is missing. The table shows 45,000 to 55,000 clones, with over 75% occurring only once. Patients all relapsed after autologous stem cell transplantation, and there was variation in brentuximab vedotin exposure. The chain employs TRBV12-5 and TRBJ1-2; D is ambiguous. The sample here was peripheral blood mononuclear cells (PBMCs), taken at baseline. This sequence was found in a human donor with classical Hodgkin lymphoma. In DNA, the CDR3 is TGTGCTAGTGCCATGGAGGGCTATGGCTACACCTTC. Encoded protein: CASAMEGYGYTF. Full variable domain (missing parts from reference TRBV12-5 and TRBJ1-2): DARVTQTPRHKVTEMGQEVTMRCQPILGHNTVFWYRQTMMQGLELLAYFRNRAPLDDSGMPKDRFSAEMPDATLATLKIQPSEPRDSAVYFCASAMEGYGYTFGSGTRLTVV.